Listed below are T cell receptor beta chains from one sample, sequenced in a study of CD8+CD57+ T cells in acquired aplastic anemia. TCRdb re-analysed the reads in MiXCR, keeping a single row per CDR3 protein. Among around 500,000 distinct CDR3 sequences listed, about a third were seen once. The sequenced sample was sorted CD4+, CD8+, or CD8+CD57+ T cells (not recorded which) from PBMCs. The receptors shown here come from a human donor with aplastic anemia. Both conserved end residues are part of each CDR3. Each record gives: CDR3 protein, CDR3 DNA, clone size, CDR3 length, J gene, D gene, V gene. A D gene is named only where the DNA matches it firmly. Where a row states a size, it is once, few, many or the class of an expanded clone; other rows omit it.

CDR3aa: CASSTRTGGTSASLHF
CDR3nt: TGTGCCAGCAGCACCCGGACAGGGGGTACTTCAGCGTCCCTCCACTTT
abundance: many
len: 16
j_gene: TRBJ1-6
d_gene: TRBD1
v_gene: TRBV11-2

CDR3aa: CAWSHGTGGTYEQYF
CDR3nt: TGTGCCTGGAGCCACGGGACAGGGGGCACCTACGAGCAGTACTTC
abundance: .
len: 15
j_gene: TRBJ2-7
d_gene: TRBD1
v_gene: TRBV30

CDR3aa: CASSRIRDAGEKLFF
CDR3nt: TGTGCCAGCAGCCGAATACGGGACGCCGGAGAAAAACTGTTTTTT
abundance: .
len: 15
j_gene: TRBJ1-4
d_gene: .
v_gene: TRBV7-9

CDR3aa: CASTLRTGELFF
CDR3nt: TGTGCCAGCACCCTGCGAACCGGGGAGCTGTTTTTT
abundance: .
len: 12
j_gene: TRBJ2-2
d_gene: .
v_gene: TRBV7-2

CDR3aa: CASSYGRVDTGELFF
CDR3nt: TGCGCCAGCAGCTATGGGAGGGTGGACACCGGGGAGCTGTTTTTT
abundance: .
len: 15
j_gene: TRBJ2-2
d_gene: TRBD2
v_gene: TRBV5-1

CDR3aa: CASSDVSSYNSPLHF
CDR3nt: TGTGCCAGCAGCGATGTTAGCTCCTATAATTCACCCCTCCACTTT
abundance: many
len: 15
j_gene: TRBJ1-6
d_gene: .
v_gene: TRBV9

CDR3aa: CSADRDTGNTIYF
CDR3nt: TGCAGTGCTGATCGGGACACTGGAAACACCATATATTTT
abundance: many
len: 13
j_gene: TRBJ1-3
d_gene: .
v_gene: TRBV20-1

CDR3aa: CAWSLQTEQYF
CDR3nt: TGTGCCTGGAGTCTGCAGACCGAGCAGTACTTC
abundance: few
len: 11
j_gene: TRBJ2-7
d_gene: .
v_gene: TRBV30

CDR3aa: CASINRVYGYTF
CDR3nt: TGTGCCAGCATCAACAGGGTCTATGGCTACACCTTC
abundance: .
len: 12
j_gene: TRBJ1-2
d_gene: .
v_gene: TRBV2

CDR3aa: CASSYSAGNTIYF
CDR3nt: TGTGCCAGCAGTTACTCCGCTGGAAACACCATATATTTT
abundance: few
len: 13
j_gene: TRBJ1-3
d_gene: .
v_gene: TRBV6-5

CDR3aa: CAWSVFGGVGTDTQYF
CDR3nt: TGTGCCTGGAGTGTATTTGGTGGGGTTGGTACAGATACGCAGTATTTT
abundance: few
len: 16
j_gene: TRBJ2-3
d_gene: .
v_gene: TRBV7-8

CDR3aa: CASSVERGSTDTQYF
CDR3nt: TGTGCCAGCAGCGTCGAGCGGGGGAGCACAGATACGCAGTATTTT
abundance: .
len: 15
j_gene: TRBJ2-3
d_gene: TRBD2
v_gene: TRBV11-2

CDR3aa: CASRGQTTTGELFF
CDR3nt: TGTGCCAGCAGGGGACAGACTACCACCGGGGAGCTGTTTTTT
abundance: .
len: 14
j_gene: TRBJ2-2
d_gene: TRBD1
v_gene: TRBV2

CDR3aa: CASRQETGLQPQHF
CDR3nt: TGTGCCAGTAGACAAGAAACAGGGCTGCAGCCCCAGCATTTT
abundance: many
len: 14
j_gene: TRBJ1-5
d_gene: .
v_gene: TRBV19

CDR3aa: CASSSWQGNTEAFF
CDR3nt: TGTGCCAGCAGTTCGTGGCAGGGGAACACTGAAGCTTTCTTT
abundance: few
len: 14
j_gene: TRBJ1-1
d_gene: .
v_gene: TRBV27

CDR3aa: CASSRSRYYEQYF
CDR3nt: TGTGCCAGCAGCAGATCGAGATACTACGAGCAGTACTTC
abundance: few
len: 13
j_gene: TRBJ2-7
d_gene: .
v_gene: TRBV12-3/TRBV12-4

CDR3aa: CSAEEQLNQPQHF
CDR3nt: TGCAGTGCGGAGGAACAGTTAAATCAGCCCCAGCATTTT
abundance: .
len: 13
j_gene: TRBJ1-5
d_gene: .
v_gene: TRBV20-1

CDR3aa: CASRRTLADTYEQYF
CDR3nt: TGCGCCAGCAGACGCACATTAGCGGACACATACGAGCAGTACTTC
abundance: few
len: 15
j_gene: TRBJ2-7
d_gene: .
v_gene: TRBV5-1

CDR3aa: CASSSQRTDSYEQYF
CDR3nt: TGTGCCAGCAGCTCCCAGCGGACTGACTCCTACGAGCAGTACTTC
abundance: many
len: 15
j_gene: TRBJ2-7
d_gene: .
v_gene: TRBV7-6